In this sample, the clone carrying this TCR beta chain turned up many times. Its antigen is not known. CDR1 is SGHTA and CDR2 is FQGNSA in the germline V gene. V lost 0 bases and J lost 10; bases outside the gene matches: 10. This CDR3 is 18 amino acids long. The data belong to a study of T cell repertoires in cytomegalovirus infection. Study-wide background: The authors used CMV epitopes that were HLA-C-restricted (recently identified) and HLA-B-restricted (well studied).

TCRdb re-derived calls from the reads in MiXCR, one entry per CDR3 protein. The table shows about 890,000 distinct CDR3 sequences, with roughly 31% occurring only once. This sequence joins TRBV7-2 and TRBJ1-6, with 12 bases fitting TRBD1. The specimen comprised cultured CD8+ T cells from PBMCs, sampled from culture after CMV antigen stimulation. This clonotype was sampled from a human donor in good health (CMV status not recorded). Some clones in this sample may be carry-over from other donors' samples. CDR3 in DNA: TGTGCCAGCAGCTTAGCGCTCCTGGGACAGGGGGCGGAATCACCCCTCCACTTT. Its translation is CASSLALLGQGAESPLHF. Using reference TRBV7-2 and TRBJ1-6 for the parts outside the CDR3, the full variable domain is GAGVSQSPSNKVTEKGKDVELRCDPISGHTALYWYRQSLGQGLEFLIYFQGNSAPDKSGLPSDRFSAERTGGSVSTLTIQRTQQEDSAVYLCASSLALLGQGAESPLHFGNGTRLTVT.